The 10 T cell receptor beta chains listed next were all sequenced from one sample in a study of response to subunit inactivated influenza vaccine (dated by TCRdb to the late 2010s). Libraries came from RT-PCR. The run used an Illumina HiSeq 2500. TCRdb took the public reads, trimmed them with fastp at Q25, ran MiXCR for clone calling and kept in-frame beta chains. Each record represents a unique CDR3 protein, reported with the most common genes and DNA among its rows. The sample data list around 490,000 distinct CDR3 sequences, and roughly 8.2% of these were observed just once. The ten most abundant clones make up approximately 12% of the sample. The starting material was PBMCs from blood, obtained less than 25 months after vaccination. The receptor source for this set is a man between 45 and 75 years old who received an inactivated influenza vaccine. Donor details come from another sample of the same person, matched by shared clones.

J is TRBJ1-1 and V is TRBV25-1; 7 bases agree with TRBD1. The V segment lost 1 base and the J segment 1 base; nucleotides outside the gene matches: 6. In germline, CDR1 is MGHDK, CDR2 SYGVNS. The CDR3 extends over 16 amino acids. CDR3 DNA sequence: TGTGCCAGCAGTGAATTTTCGACAGGGAGGAACACTGAAGCTTTCTTT. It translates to CASSEFSTGRNTEAFF. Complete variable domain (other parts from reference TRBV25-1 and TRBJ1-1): EADIYQTPRYLVIGTGKKITLECSQTMGHDKMYWYQQDPGMELHLIHYSYGVNSTEKGDLSSESTVSRIRTEHFPLTLESARPSHTSQYLCASSEFSTGRNTEAFFGQGTRLTVV.

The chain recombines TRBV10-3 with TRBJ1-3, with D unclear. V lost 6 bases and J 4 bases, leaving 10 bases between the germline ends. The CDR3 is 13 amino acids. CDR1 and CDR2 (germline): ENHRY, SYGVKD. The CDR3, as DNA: TGTGCCATCAGGCGGGATGAGGGAAACACCATATATTTT. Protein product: CAIRRDEGNTIYF.

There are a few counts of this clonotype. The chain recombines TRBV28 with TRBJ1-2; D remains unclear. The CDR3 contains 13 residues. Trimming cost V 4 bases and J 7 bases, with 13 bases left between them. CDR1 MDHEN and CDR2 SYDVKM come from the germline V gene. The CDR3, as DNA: TGTGCCAGCAGTTCCCCCAGATACGGTGGCTACACCTTC. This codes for CASSSPRYGGYTF.

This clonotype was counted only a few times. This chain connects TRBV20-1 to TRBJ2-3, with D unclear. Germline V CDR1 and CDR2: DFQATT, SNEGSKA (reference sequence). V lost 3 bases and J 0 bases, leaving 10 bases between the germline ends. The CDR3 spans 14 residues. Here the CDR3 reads CSARDPASTDTQYF. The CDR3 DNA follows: TGCAGTGCTAGGGACCCGGCTAGCACAGATACGCAGTATTTT.

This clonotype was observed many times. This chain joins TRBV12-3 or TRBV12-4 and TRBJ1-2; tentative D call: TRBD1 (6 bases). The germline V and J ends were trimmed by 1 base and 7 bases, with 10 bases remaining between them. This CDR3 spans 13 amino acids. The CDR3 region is CASSLGQVVGYTF. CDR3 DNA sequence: TGTGCCAGCAGTTTAGGACAGGTTGTTGGCTACACCTTC.

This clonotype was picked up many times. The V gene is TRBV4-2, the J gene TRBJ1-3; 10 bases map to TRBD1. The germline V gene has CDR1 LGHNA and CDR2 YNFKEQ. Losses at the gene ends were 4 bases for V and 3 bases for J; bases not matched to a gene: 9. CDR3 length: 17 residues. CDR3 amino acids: CASSLAGTGVDGNTIYF. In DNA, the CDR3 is TGTGCCAGCAGCCTCGCTGGGACAGGGGTAGATGGAAACACCATATATTTT.

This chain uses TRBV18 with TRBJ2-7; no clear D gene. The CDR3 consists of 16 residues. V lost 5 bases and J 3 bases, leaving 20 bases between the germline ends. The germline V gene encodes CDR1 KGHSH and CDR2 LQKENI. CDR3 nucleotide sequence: TGTGCCAGCTCAAGCGACCGGGCCGAACCGATCTACGAGCAGTACTTC. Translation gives CASSSDRAEPIYEQYF.

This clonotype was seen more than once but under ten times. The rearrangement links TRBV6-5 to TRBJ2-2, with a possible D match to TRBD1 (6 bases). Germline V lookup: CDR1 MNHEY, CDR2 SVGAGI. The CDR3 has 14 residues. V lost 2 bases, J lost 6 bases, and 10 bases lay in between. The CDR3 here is CASSYAPGAGELFF. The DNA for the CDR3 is TGTGCCAGCAGTTACGCCCCAGGGGCCGGGGAGCTGTTTTTT.

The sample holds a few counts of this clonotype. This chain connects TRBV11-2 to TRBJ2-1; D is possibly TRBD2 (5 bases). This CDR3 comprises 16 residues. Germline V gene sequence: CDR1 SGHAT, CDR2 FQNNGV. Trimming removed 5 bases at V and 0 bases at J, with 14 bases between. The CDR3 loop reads CASSLAPHSSYNEQFF. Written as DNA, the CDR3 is TGTGCCAGCAGCCTAGCCCCACATAGCTCCTACAATGAGCAGTTCTTC.

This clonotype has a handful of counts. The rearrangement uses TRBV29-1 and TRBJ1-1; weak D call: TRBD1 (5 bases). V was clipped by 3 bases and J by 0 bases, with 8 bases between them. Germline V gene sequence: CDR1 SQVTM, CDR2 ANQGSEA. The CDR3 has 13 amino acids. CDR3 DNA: TGCAGCGTTGAGGACATCTTGAACACTGAAGCTTTCTTT. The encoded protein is CSVEDILNTEAFF.